The T cell receptor beta chain described here comes from a study of blood T cell repertoires in COVID-19. Repertoires were generated with immunoSEQ multiplex PCR, while TCRdb's copy carries only in-frame clones and drops some. This sample has 150,000 to 200,000 clones, with over 75% found just once. Assignment of participants to cohorts was predicated upon participant-reported clinical history. CDR1 and CDR2 from the germline V gene are SGHKS and YYEKEE (reference sequence). V was shortened by 0 bases and J by 2 bases, with 12 bases between the two germline ends. This CDR3 spans 15 amino acids. This TCR derives from a woman aged 45-65 years who had recovered from COVID-19. The chain has TRBV5-5 and TRBJ2-7; D possibly corresponds to TRBD1 (6 bases). The sequenced material came from PBMCs or T cells enriched from blood (not recorded which). CDR3 in amino acids: CASSLARAGAYEQYF. CDR3 DNA sequence: TGTGCCAGCAGCTTGGCCAGGGCAGGGGCCTACGAGCAGTACTTC. Full variable domain (missing parts from reference TRBV5-5 and TRBJ2-7): DAGVTQSPTHLIKTRGQQVTLRCSPISGHKSVSWYQQVLGQGPQFIFQYYEKEERGRGNFPDRFSARQFPNYSSELNVNALLLGDSALYLCASSLARAGAYEQYFGPGTRLTVT.